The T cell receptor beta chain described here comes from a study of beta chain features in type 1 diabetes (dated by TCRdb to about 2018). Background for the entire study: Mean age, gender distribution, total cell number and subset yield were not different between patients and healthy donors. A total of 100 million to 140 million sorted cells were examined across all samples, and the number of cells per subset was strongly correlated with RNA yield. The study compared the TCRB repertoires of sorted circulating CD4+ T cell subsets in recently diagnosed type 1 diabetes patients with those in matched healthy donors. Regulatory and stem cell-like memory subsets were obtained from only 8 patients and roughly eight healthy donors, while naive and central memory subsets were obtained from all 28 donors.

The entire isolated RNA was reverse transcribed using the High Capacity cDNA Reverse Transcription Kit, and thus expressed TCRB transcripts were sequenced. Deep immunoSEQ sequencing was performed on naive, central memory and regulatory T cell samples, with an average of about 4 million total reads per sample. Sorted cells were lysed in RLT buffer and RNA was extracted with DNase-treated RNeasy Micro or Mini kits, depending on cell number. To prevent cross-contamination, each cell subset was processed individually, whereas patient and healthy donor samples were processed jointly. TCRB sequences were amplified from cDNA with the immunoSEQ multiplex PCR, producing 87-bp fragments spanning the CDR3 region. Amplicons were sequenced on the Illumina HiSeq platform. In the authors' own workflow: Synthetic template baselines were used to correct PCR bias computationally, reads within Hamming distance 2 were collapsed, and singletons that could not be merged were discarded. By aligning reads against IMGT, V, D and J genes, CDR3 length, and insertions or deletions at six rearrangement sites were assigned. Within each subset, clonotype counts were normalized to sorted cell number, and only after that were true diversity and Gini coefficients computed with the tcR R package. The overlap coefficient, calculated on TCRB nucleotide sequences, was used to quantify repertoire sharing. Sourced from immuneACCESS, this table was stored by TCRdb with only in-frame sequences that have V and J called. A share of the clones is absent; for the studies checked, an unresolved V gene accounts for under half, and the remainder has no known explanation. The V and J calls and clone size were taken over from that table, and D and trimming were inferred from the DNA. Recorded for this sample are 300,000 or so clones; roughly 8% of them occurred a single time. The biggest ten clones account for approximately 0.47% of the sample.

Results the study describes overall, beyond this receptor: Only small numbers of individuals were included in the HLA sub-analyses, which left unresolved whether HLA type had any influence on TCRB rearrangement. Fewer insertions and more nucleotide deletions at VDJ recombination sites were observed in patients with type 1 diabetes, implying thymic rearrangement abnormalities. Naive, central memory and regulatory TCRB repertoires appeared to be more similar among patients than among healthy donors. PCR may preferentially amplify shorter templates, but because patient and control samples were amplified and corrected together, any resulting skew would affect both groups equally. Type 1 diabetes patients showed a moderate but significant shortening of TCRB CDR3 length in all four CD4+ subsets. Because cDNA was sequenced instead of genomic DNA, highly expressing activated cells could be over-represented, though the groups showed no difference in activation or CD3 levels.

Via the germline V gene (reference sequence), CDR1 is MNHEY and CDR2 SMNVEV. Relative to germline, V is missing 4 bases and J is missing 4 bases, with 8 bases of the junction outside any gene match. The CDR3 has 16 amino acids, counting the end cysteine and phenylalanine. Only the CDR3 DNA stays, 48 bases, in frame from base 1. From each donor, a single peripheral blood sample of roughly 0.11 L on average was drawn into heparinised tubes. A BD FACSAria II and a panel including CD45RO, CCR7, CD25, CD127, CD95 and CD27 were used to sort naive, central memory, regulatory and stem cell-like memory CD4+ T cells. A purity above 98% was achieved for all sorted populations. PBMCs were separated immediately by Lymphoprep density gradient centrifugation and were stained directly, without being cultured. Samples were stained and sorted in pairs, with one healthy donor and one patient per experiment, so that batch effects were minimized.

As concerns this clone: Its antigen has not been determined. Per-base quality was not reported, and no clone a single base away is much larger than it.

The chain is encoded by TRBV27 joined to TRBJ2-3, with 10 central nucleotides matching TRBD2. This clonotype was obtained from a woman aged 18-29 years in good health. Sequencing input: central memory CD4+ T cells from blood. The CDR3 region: CASSWVSGRDPDTQYF. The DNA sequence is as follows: TGTGCCAGCAGTTGGGTCAGCGGGAGGGATCCAGATACGCAGTATTTT.